The 27 T cell receptor beta chains given below trace back to one sample, sequenced in a study of blood T cell repertoires in COVID-19. TCRdb's copy holds only in-frame clones and misses some; the assay was immunoSEQ multiplex PCR. The sample yields under 250,000 clones, approximately 88% seen once. Sequencing was performed on PBMCs or T cells enriched from blood (not recorded which). The receptors derive from a young woman who had been exposed to COVID-19.

V and J are TRBV3-1 (or the pseudogene TRBV3-2) and TRBJ2-2, with 11 bases matching TRBD1. Germline assignment: CDR1 LGHDT and CDR2 YNNKEL (reference sequence). The CDR3 sequence is 18 residues long. V shed 4 bases and J 4 bases; nucleotides not matched to a gene: 11. CDR3 sequence: CASSPYGTGGSFTGELFF. In DNA form, the CDR3 reads TGTGCCAGCAGCCCCTATGGGACAGGGGGGTCCTTCACCGGGGAGCTGTTTTTT.

V is TRBV5-6 and J is TRBJ1-1; no firm D call. This CDR3 region has 12 residues. CDR1 and CDR2 from the germline V gene are SGHDT and YYEEEE. Trimming stripped 0 bases from V and 3 bases from J, with 3 bases between. Written as DNA, the CDR3 is TGTGCCAGCAGCTTGGCGGACACTGAAGCTTTCTTT. It encodes CASSLADTEAFF.

DNA for the CDR3: TGTGCCACCAGCAGAGAGGCCCCCGGCAGGGGGAGCAATCAGCCCCAGCATTTT. This encodes CATSREAPGRGSNQPQHF. The chain carries TRBV15 and TRBJ1-5; 7 bases map to TRBD1. CDR3 length: 18 residues. Losses at the gene ends were 0 bases for V and 1 base for J; bases not matched to a gene: 9. In germline, CDR1 is LNHNV, CDR2 YYDKDF (reference sequence).

This clone was seen a handful of times. V and J are TRBV2 and TRBJ1-2; D is unresolved. From germline, CDR1 is SNHLY and CDR2 FYNNEI. The length of the CDR3 is 14 residues. V was shortened by 5 bases and J by 4 bases, with 14 bases between the two germline ends. The DNA of the CDR3 is TGTGCCAGCAGTTTTGAGGCCCACGGCTATGGCTACACCTTC. It yields the protein CASSFEAHGYGYTF.

This chain links TRBV10-3 with TRBJ2-7; D possibly corresponds to TRBD2 (5 bases). Trimming took off 0 bases at V and 5 bases at J, with 8 bases between the two ends. CDR1 and CDR2 (germline): ENHRY, SYGVKD. This CDR3 has 13 residues. The CDR3, as DNA: TGTGCCATCAGTGAGTCAGAGGGAGACGAGCAGTACTTC. It yields the protein CAISESEGDEQYF.

The V gene is TRBV11-2, the J gene TRBJ2-7, with D possibly matching TRBD2 (6 bases). Trimming took off 5 bases at V and 1 base at J, with 18 bases between the two ends. Germline V gene data show CDR1 as SGHAT and CDR2 as FQNNGV. This CDR3 has 16 amino acids. CDR3 region: CASSPSRGLRSYEQYF. The CDR3 DNA follows: TGTGCCAGCAGCCCCTCCCGGGGACTTAGATCCTACGAGCAGTACTTC.

J is TRBJ2-1 and V is TRBV7-2; D might be TRBD2 (6 bases). The length of the CDR3 is 14 residues. Germline assignment: CDR1 SGHTA and CDR2 FQGNSA. The V end was cut by 0 bases, the J end by 7 bases, with 10 bases between. The CDR3 DNA sequence: TGTGCCAGCAGCTTAGCGTACCGGGGGAATGAGCAGTTCTTC. Translated, it gives CASSLAYRGNEQFF.

The chain combines TRBV5-1 with TRBJ2-2; 8 bases line up with TRBD1. The CDR3 sequence is 17 residues long. J gave up 1 base and V 0 bases, and 5 bases lay outside the gene matches. Germline assignment: CDR1 SGHRS and CDR2 YFSETQ. The CDR3, as DNA: TGCGCCAGCAGCTTGGAATCCGGACAGGGGAACACCGGGGAGCTGTTTTTT. It yields the protein CASSLESGQGNTGELFF.

J is TRBJ1-1 and V is TRBV5-1, with a tentative D call TRBD1 (6 bases). The V gene's germline CDR1 is SGHRS and CDR2 YFSETQ. The CDR3 covers 15 residues. V lost 0 bases and J 10 bases, leaving 19 bases between the germline ends. CDR3 sequence (DNA): TGCGCCAGCAGCTTGGCCGGGCAGGGGAAATACGGAGCTTTCTTT. This gives the protein CASSLAGQGKYGAFF.

The rearrangement links TRBV27 to TRBJ2-7; D gene unclear. The ends were cut back, 4 bases at V and 0 bases at J, with 13 bases in the middle. The CDR3 runs to 15 residues. Germline V CDR1 and CDR2: MNHEY, SMNVEV (reference sequence). CDR3 DNA sequence: TGTGCCAGCAGTTCAGCGCCGATTTACTCCTACGAGCAGTACTTC. Translated: CASSSAPIYSYEQYF.

The J gene is TRBJ2-3, the V gene TRBV14; the D is unclear. V was pared by 0 bases and J by 0 bases, with 4 bases between. Germline CDR1 SGHDN, CDR2 FVKESK. The CDR3 is 14 residues long. The CDR3 loop is CASSQDLSTDTQYF. In DNA, the CDR3 is TGTGCCAGCAGCCAAGATCTGAGCACAGATACGCAGTATTTT. Full variable domain (outside the CDR3, taken from reference TRBV14 and TRBJ2-3): EAGVTQFPSHSVIEKGQTVTLRCDPISGHDNLYWYRRVMGKEIKFLLHFVKESKQDESGMPNNRFLAERTGGTYSTLKVQPAELEDSGVYFCASSQDLSTDTQYFGPGTRLTVL.

The chain couples TRBV5-4 to TRBJ2-5; 9 nucleotides agree with TRBD2. The ends lost 2 bases at V and 4 bases at J; junction bases unmatched: 9. Germline assignment: CDR1 SGHNT and CDR2 YYREEE (reference sequence). This CDR3 is 16 amino acids long. CDR3 sequence (DNA): TGTGCCAGCAGCTTAGGAGCGGGAGGAGGGTTAGAGACCCAGTACTTC. Residues: CASSLGAGGGLETQYF.

This clone was picked up one time. The chain combines TRBV6-1 with TRBJ1-5; TRBD1 aligns across 11 bases. CDR1 MNHNS and CDR2 SASEGT come from the germline V gene. Germline trimming cut 4 bases from V and 4 bases from J; bases unmatched to any gene: 6. CDR3 length equals 16 residues. The chain's CDR3 is CASSVGGTGGNQPQHF. CDR3 nucleotides: TGTGCCAGCAGTGTAGGAGGGACAGGGGGTAATCAGCCCCAGCATTTT.

The chain uses TRBV7-3 and TRBJ1-1, with D uncertain. The CDR3 is 14 residues long. Germline V gene sequence: CDR1 SGHTA, CDR2 FQGTGA. V gave up 6 bases and J gave up 6 bases, with 17 bases separating them. CDR3 DNA sequence: TGTGCCAGCAGACAAGACCCGAGCGATCCTGAAGCTTTCTTT. It is translated as CASRQDPSDPEAFF.

A single count supports this clone. The genes are TRBV14 and TRBJ2-3; 10 bases fit TRBD2. Germline V CDR1 and CDR2: SGHDN, FVKESK. This CDR3 contains 17 residues. The V gene end was trimmed by 0 bases and the J gene end by 4 bases; junction bases not matched to a gene: 7. This CDR3 reads CASSQDEREGLADTQYF. The CDR3 coding sequence is TGTGCCAGCAGCCAAGACGAGCGGGAGGGCCTCGCAGATACGCAGTATTTT. Based on the CDR3 plus reference TRBV14 and TRBJ2-3, the full variable domain is EAGVTQFPSHSVIEKGQTVTLRCDPISGHDNLYWYRRVMGKEIKFLLHFVKESKQDESGMPNNRFLAERTGGTYSTLKVQPAELEDSGVYFCASSQDEREGLADTQYFGPGTRLTVL.

The CDR3 nucleotides read TGTGCCAGCAGTATCAAGACAGGGACTGAAGCTTTCTTT. As protein: CASSIKTGTEAFF. This chain joins TRBV12-3 or TRBV12-4 and TRBJ1-1; 7 bases are a match to TRBD1. Trimming cost V 5 bases and J 5 bases; bases outside gene matches: 5. This CDR3 spans 13 amino acids.

V is TRBV19 and J is TRBJ2-1, with TRBD2 as a possible D gene (6 bases). The CDR3 is 15 amino acids. The ends were cut back, 5 bases at V and 2 bases at J, with 13 bases in the middle. CDR1 is LNHDA, CDR2 SQIVND, per germline (reference sequence). The CDR3 sequence: CASSDVADTYNEQFF. In DNA form, the CDR3 reads TGTGCCAGTAGTGACGTAGCGGATACCTACAATGAGCAGTTCTTC.

The chain couples TRBV24-1 to TRBJ1-2; a weak D match, TRBD1 (5 bases). Germline loops: CDR1 KGHDR, CDR2 SFDVKD. The CDR3 covers 13 residues. Trimming shortened V by 4 bases and J by 4 bases, and 9 bases separated the two germline ends. This CDR3 reads CATSEGTGYGYTF. The CDR3 region has the DNA TGTGCCACCAGTGAGGGAACAGGCTATGGCTACACCTTC.

V is TRBV11-2 and J is TRBJ2-3; D call uncertain. The germline V gene has CDR1 SGHAT and CDR2 FQNNGV. The V end was cut by 2 bases, the J end by 0 bases, with 3 bases between. This CDR3 is 13 amino acids long. The CDR3: CASSLTSTDTQYF. The CDR3 DNA is TGTGCCAGCAGCTTAACAAGCACAGATACGCAGTATTTT.

This clone was detected a few times. The V and J genes are TRBV5-6 and TRBJ2-7, with a tentative D call TRBD1 (6 bases). V lost 5 bases to trimming and J lost 7 bases, with 16 bases between them. Germline lookup yields CDR1 SGHDT and CDR2 YYEEEE. CDR3 length equals 13 residues. This chain's CDR3 is CASSFPGVGEQYF. The CDR3 region has the DNA TGTGCCAGCAGTTTCCCAGGGGTAGGAGAGCAGTACTTC. Supplemented by reference TRBV5-6 and TRBJ2-7, the full variable domain reads DAGVTQSPTHLIKTRGQQVTLRCSPKSGHDTVSWYQQALGQGPQFIFQYYEEEERQRGNFPDRFSGHQFPNYSSELNVNALLLGDSALYLCASSFPGVGEQYFGPGTRLTVT.

The rearrangement links TRBV2 to TRBJ1-1; D is perhaps TRBD1 (6 bases). V lost 6 bases and J lost 3, with 17 bases in between. Germline V CDR1 and CDR2: SNHLY, FYNNEI. The CDR3 sequence is 15 residues long. The CDR3 sequence: CASRLVGGADTEAFF. CDR3 nucleotide sequence: TGTGCCAGCAGGCTAGTTGGGGGCGCGGACACTGAAGCTTTCTTT.

The chain has TRBV11-2 and TRBJ2-7, with 8 bases that match TRBD2. After removal of 4 bases from V and 0 bases from J, the junction contained 11 bases not matched to a gene. Germline V gene data show CDR1 as SGHAT and CDR2 as FQNNGV. This CDR3 has 17 amino acids. CDR3: CASSSGREGVYSYEQYF. DNA of the CDR3: TGTGCCAGCAGCTCCGGGAGGGAGGGTGTGTACTCCTACGAGCAGTACTTC.

CDR3 coding DNA: TGCAGTGCTAGTGAGGGAGCGGGAACCCGCACAGATACGCAGTATTTT. The encoded protein is CSASEGAGTRTDTQYF. J is TRBJ2-3 and V is TRBV20-1; 7 bases line up with TRBD2. V gave up 3 bases and J gave up 1 base; unmatched junction bases: 10. This CDR3 region has 16 residues. CDR1 and CDR2 from the germline V gene are DFQATT and SNEGSKA (reference sequence).

The gene calls are TRBV5-5 and TRBJ2-1, with D possibly being TRBD2 (5 bases). V was trimmed by 4 bases and J by 0 bases, leaving 17 bases between them. This CDR3 has 17 residues. The germline V gene encodes CDR1 SGHKS and CDR2 YYEKEE (reference sequence). The CDR3 spells CASSAGGAVSSYNEQFF. The CDR3 region has the DNA TGTGCCAGCAGCGCAGGAGGAGCCGTAAGCTCCTACAATGAGCAGTTCTTC.

V gene TRBV3-1 (or the pseudogene TRBV3-2) combines with J gene TRBJ2-2; D ambiguous. Trimming removed 0 bases at V and 5 bases at J, with 4 bases between. CDR1 is LGHDT and CDR2 is YNNKEL in the germline V gene (reference sequence). The CDR3 extends over 13 amino acids. DNA for the CDR3: TGTGCCAGCAGCCAAGATCGGACCGGGGAGCTGTTTTTT. This translates into CASSQDRTGELFF.

The chain carries TRBV11-2 and TRBJ2-7; D gene unclear. Germline assignment: CDR1 SGHAT and CDR2 FQNNGV. The CDR3 runs to 14 residues. V gave up 4 bases and J gave up 4 bases, with 14 bases separating them. DNA of the CDR3: TGTGCCAGCAGCTGGGCCCCTACAGATTACGAGCAGTACTTC. It codes for CASSWAPTDYEQYF.

The chain has TRBV7-9 and TRBJ2-1, with D maybe TRBD2 (5 bases). Trimming took 5 bases from V and 0 from J, leaving 14 bases between them. The CDR3 runs to 16 residues. Per germline, CDR1 SEHNR and CDR2 FQNEAQ (reference sequence). The CDR3 sequence is CASSPSSGSSYNEQFF. The CDR3 nucleotides read TGTGCCAGCAGCCCGTCCAGCGGAAGCTCCTACAATGAGCAGTTCTTC.